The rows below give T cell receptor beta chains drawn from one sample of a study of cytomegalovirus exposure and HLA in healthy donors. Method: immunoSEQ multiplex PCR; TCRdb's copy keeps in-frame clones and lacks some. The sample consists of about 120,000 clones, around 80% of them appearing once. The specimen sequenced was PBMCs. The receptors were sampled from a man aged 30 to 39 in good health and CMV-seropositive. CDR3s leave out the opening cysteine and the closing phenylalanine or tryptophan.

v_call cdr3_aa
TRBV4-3 ASSQVLSPEGHEQY
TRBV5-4 ASSRGTVSYEQY
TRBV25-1 ASSGPGTEKSNQPQH
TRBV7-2 ASSLAWSQLNTGELF
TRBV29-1 SVGQGRNIQY
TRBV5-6 ASTVRQAGGYEQY
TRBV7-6 ASSLGGQGPYEQY
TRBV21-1 ASSKFRKVDRYQETQY
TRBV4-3 ASSQDPFGGANEKLF
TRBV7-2 AQGSGSYNEQF
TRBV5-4 ASSLKWGGYNEQF
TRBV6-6 ASRDRGNQPQH
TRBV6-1 ASSEKAAFRGDTQY
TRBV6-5 ANSISGTGNYGYT
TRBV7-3 ASSAQGRDTEAF
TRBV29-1 SVEPTGMNTEAF
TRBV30 AWSVGWGGPEAF
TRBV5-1 ASSLTGANTEAF
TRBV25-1 ASTPGHPNTEAF
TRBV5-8 ASSLDRGNEKLF
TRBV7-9 ASSRSMNTEAF
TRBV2 ASRGTANQPQH
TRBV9 ASSEIRPGENTGELF
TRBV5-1 ASSLGTSGGDTQY
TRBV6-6 ASSWGQGVGPQH
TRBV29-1 SVGAGYGYT
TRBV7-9 ASSQDLRGRETQY
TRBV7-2 ASRNRGQVGEQY
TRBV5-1 ASSFQGMDRDSYEQY
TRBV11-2 ASSLASSGNTIY
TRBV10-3 AISGAGESDTQY
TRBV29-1 SVTGTGDEKLF
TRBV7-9 SSSYQGSGYT
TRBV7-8 ASSPPGYGAEAF
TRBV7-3 ASSLTGGRTNNSPLH
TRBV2 ASSAGSSPYEQY
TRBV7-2 ASSTGGEAEQF
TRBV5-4 ASSLAQGLAFEQF
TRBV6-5 ASIRTDYGYT
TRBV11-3 ASSLSGKEQY
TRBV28 ASNPQGADEQY
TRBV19 ASSAGSPGNEEKLF
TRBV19 ASSSRDRGHRWQETQY
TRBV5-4 ASSLQNSPLH
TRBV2 ASIRQGLRGASQETQY
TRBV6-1 ASSEAGDRVTETQY
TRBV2 ASSQGSSGNTIY
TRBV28 ASWGPDETQY
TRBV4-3 ASSQSRNSYNSPLH